The clone carrying this T cell receptor beta chain showed up just once. Germline V CDR1 and CDR2: SNHLY, FYNNEI. The V and J ends lost 6 bases and 5 bases, in that order; junction bases with no gene match: 3. The CDR3 consists of 12 residues. This entry is derived from a study of T cell changes during pregnancy in multiple sclerosis. The protocol was immunoSEQ multiplex PCR, while the TCRdb copy is restricted to in-frame clones and leaves out a portion. The sample lists fewer than 90,000 clones, 94% occurring once. This chain joins TRBV2 and TRBJ2-7, with 8 nucleotides matching TRBD1. The sequences come from peripheral blood, collected after pregnancy. The source is a female donor in good health, enrolled as a control in a pregnancy study. For the CDR3, the DNA is TGTGCCAGCAGCCCGGACAGGGACGAGCAGTACTTC. Encoded protein: CASSPDRDEQYF.